This is a list of T cell receptor beta chains from one sample in a study of T cells after yellow fever vaccination. MiXCR, run by TCRdb on the 5' RACE reads, gives a single entry per CDR3 protein. The sample lists 25,000 to 35,000 distinct CDR3 sequences; 5.5% to 8% were seen once. Sequences were derived from PBMCs, either bulk or a sorted T-cell subset (CD4+, CD8+, memory, or dextramer-sorted; not recorded which), sampled on the day of the yellow fever booster vaccination. The receptors were sampled from a man aged 25-45 years who received the YFV17D yellow fever vaccine. Both conserved end residues are part of each CDR3. D genes are given only for firm matches. For some rows the clone size is stated as once, few or many, or as a class when expanded; others skip it.

>TRBV16|-|TRBJ2-5|many
TGTGCCAGCTCACTAGAGGGACCGAAGTACTTC
CASSLEGPKYF
>TRBV20-1|TRBD1|TRBJ2-7|-
TGCAGTGCTAGGGGTCGGGACAGGGTCTACGAGCAGTACTTC
CSARGRDRVYEQYF
>TRBV2|TRBD2|TRBJ2-1|-
TGTGCCAGCAGTGCTGCTAGCGGAGAGGATGAGCAGTTCTTC
CASSAASGEDEQFF
>TRBV6-2/TRBV6-3|-|TRBJ2-7|many
TGTGCCAGCAGTTCCACAGGGAAGAGCGAGCAGTACTTC
CASSSTGKSEQYF
>TRBV18|-|TRBJ2-3|few
TGTGCCAGCTCACCATCGTTGGAAGCAGATACGCAGTATTTT
CASSPSLEADTQYF
>TRBV29-1|TRBD2|TRBJ2-5|many
TGCAGCGGTAGCGGGAGGGTCACAGAGACCCAGTACTTC
CSGSGRVTETQYF
>TRBV5-5|-|TRBJ1-5|few
TGTGCCAGCAGCCGCATCGGTGGAGAAAGACAGCCCCAGCATTTT
CASSRIGGERQPQHF
>TRBV20-1|-|TRBJ1-2|many
TGCAGTGCTAGAAGGCAGGGCTCGGGCTACACCTTC
CSARRQGSGYTF
>TRBV7-7|TRBD2|TRBJ2-1|many
TGTGCCAGCAGCGATGGACTAGGCAACGATGAGCAGTTCTTC
CASSDGLGNDEQFF
>TRBV7-9|-|TRBJ2-7|many
TGTGCCAGCAGCAACCCGGGCCTTGGGAAGGAGTACTTC
CASSNPGLGKEYF
>TRBV20-1|TRBD2|TRBJ2-1|few
TGCAGTGCTACCCCGCCGGCGGGAGAAGAGGTTGAGCAGTTCTTC
CSATPPAGEEVEQFF
>TRBV28|-|TRBJ2-1|many
TGTGCCAGCACCTCAGGGGGGAGGCGCAGCTCCTACAATGAGCAGTTCTTC
CASTSGGRRSSYNEQFF
>TRBV29-1|TRBD1|TRBJ2-4|many
TGCAGCGTAAGACAGGGGAACATTCAGTACTTC
CSVRQGNIQYF
>TRBV20-1|TRBD2|TRBJ2-7|many
TGCAGTGCTAGAGGGATAGCGGGAGGGGGGGTCTACGAGCAGTACTTC
CSARGIAGGGVYEQYF
>TRBV28|-|TRBJ1-1|many
TGTGCCAGCACCTTGGATAGGGGGAAAACTGAAGCTTTCTTT
CASTLDRGKTEAFF
>TRBV20-1|TRBD1|TRBJ2-5|few
TGCAGTGCTAGAGTCGACAGGGGGCTAGAGACCCAGTACTTC
CSARVDRGLETQYF
>TRBV5-4|-|TRBJ2-5|few
TGTGCCAGCTCGACTGAGGTGTCGCGGGAGACCCAGTACTTC
CASSTEVSRETQYF
>TRBV20-1|TRBD2|TRBJ2-1|few
TGCAGTTATGATAGCGGGAGGGCCTGGGTCAATGAGCAGTTCTTC
CSYDSGRAWVNEQFF
>TRBV12-3/TRBV12-4|-|TRBJ1-2|many
TGTGCCAGCAGAACCACCGACAGTTCTGGCTACACCTTC
CASRTTDSSGYTF
>TRBV11-1|-|TRBJ2-1|-
TGTGCCAGCAGCTTACGGGATAGCTCCTACAATGAGCAGTTCTTC
CASSLRDSSYNEQFF
>TRBV7-2|-|TRBJ2-7|-
TGTGCCAGCAGCTCAGGCACGGTGAACTACGAGCAGTACTTC
CASSSGTVNYEQYF
>TRBV7-8|-|TRBJ2-3|-
TGTGCCAGCAGATTTCAATTTACCACCACAGATACGCAGTATTTT
CASRFQFTTTDTQYF
>TRBV19|-|TRBJ1-1|-
TGTGCCAGTAGAGGTATGACTGGGGTGAACACTGAAGCTTTCTTT
CASRGMTGVNTEAFF
>TRBV12-3/TRBV12-4|-|TRBJ2-3|few
TGTGCCAGCGGACCAAGGACTACGAGCACAGATACGCAGTATTTT
CASGPRTTSTDTQYF
>TRBV20-1|-|TRBJ1-5|many
TGCAGTGCTCAATCAGGTGGTCAGCCCCAGCATTTT
CSAQSGGQPQHF